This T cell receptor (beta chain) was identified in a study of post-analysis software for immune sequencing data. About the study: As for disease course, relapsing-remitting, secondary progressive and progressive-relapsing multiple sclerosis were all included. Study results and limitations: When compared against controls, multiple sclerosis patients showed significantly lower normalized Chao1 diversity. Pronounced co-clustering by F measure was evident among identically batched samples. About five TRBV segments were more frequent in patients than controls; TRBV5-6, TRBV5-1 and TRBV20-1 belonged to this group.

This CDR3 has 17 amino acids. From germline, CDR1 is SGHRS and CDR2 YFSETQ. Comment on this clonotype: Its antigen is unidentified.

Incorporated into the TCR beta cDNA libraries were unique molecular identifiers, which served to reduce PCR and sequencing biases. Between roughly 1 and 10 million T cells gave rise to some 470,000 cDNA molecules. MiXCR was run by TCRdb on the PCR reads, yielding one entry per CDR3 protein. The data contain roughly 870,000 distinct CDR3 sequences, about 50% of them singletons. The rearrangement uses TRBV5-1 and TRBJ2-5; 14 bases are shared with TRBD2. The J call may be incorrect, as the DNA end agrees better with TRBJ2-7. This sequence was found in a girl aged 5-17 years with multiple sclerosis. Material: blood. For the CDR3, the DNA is TGCGCCAGCAGCCACACCGGAGGGACTAGCGGGAGTGACGAGCAGTACTTC. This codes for CASSHTGGTSGSDEQYF.